A single sample is the source of the 21 T cell receptor beta chains below, sequenced in a study of CD8 T cells in ankylosing spondylitis. TCRdb used MiXCR to reprocess the 5' RACE reads, holding one entry per CDR3 protein. In the table there are 300,000 to 350,000 distinct CDR3 sequences, approximately 15% of which are singletons. The source material was blood, either unsorted or a sorted T cell fraction (not recorded which). The receptors here all came from a male donor with ankylosing spondylitis or in good health (not recorded which).

This clonotype appeared a few times. V gene TRBV5-1 combines with J gene TRBJ1-1; no clear D gene. The V end lost 4 bases, the J end lost 7 bases, and 17 bases lay between the germline ends. The CDR3 loop spans 14 amino acids. The germline V gene has CDR1 SGHRS and CDR2 YFSETQ. CDR3 residues: CASSPSKGSGEAFF. The CDR3 bases are TGCGCCAGCAGCCCAAGCAAAGGGAGCGGTGAAGCTTTCTTT.

The rearrangement uses TRBV10-3 and TRBJ1-2; 8 bases are shared with TRBD1. Trimming took 7 bases from V and 4 from J; bases not matched to a gene: 11. The germline V gene has CDR1 ENHRY and CDR2 SYGVKD. This CDR3 has 15 residues. CDR3 sequence reads: CAITERTGQVYGYTF. The CDR3 nucleotides read TGTGCCATCACCGAACGGACAGGGCAGGTCTATGGCTACACCTTC.

This clonotype was detected ten times or more. This sequence joins TRBV29-1 and TRBJ2-5; D gene uncertain. The V end was cut by 5 bases, the J end by 2 bases, with 12 bases between. Germline CDR1 reads SQVTM; CDR2 reads ANQGSEA. The CDR3 totals 13 residues. The CDR3, as DNA: TGCAGCGTTCAGGCGGCTTCACAAGAGACCCAGTACTTC. It encodes CSVQAASQETQYF.

This chain connects TRBV15 to TRBJ1-1; no reliable D call. The CDR3 is made up of 14 amino acids. V dropped 0 bases and J dropped 1 base, with 6 bases sitting between them. Per germline, CDR1 LNHNV and CDR2 YYDKDF (reference sequence). Here the CDR3 DNA reads TGTGCCACCAGCAGAGACAAGAAGAACACTGAAGCTTTCTTT. Translated, it gives CATSRDKKNTEAFF. Variable domain in full (rest from reference TRBV15 and TRBJ1-1): DAMVIQNPRYQVTQFGKPVTLSCSQTLNHNVMYWYQQKSSQAPKLLFHYYDKDFNNEADTPDNFQSRRPNTSFCFLDIRSPGLGDTAMYLCATSRDKKNTEAFFGQGTRLTVV.

This clonotype was found a few times. The CDR3 protein is CATSRDPNRAPYGYTF. In DNA, the CDR3 is TGTGCCACCAGCAGAGATCCAAACAGGGCGCCCTATGGCTACACCTTC. The rearrangement links TRBV15 to TRBJ1-2; maybe TRBD1 (6 bases). The CDR3 is 16 residues long. The germline gives CDR1 LNHNV, CDR2 YYDKDF (reference sequence). Trimming shortened V by 0 bases and J by 4 bases, and 15 bases separated the two germline ends.

This clonotype was seen more than once but under ten times. The chain recombines TRBV5-1 with TRBJ1-2; a weak D match, TRBD1 (6 bases). V lost 0 bases, J lost 7 bases, and 16 bases lay in between. This CDR3 region has 15 residues. Germline CDR1 SGHRS, CDR2 YFSETQ. The CDR3, as DNA: TGCGCCAGCAGCTTGGGAGGACAGTACAGAGGTGGCTACACCTTC. Translating it yields CASSLGGQYRGGYTF. Full variable domain (rest looked up from reference TRBV5-1 and TRBJ1-2): KAGVTQTPRYLIKTRGQQVTLSCSPISGHRSVSWYQQTPGQGLQFLFEYFSETQRNKGNFPGRFSGRQFSNSRSEMNVSTLELGDSALYLCASSLGGQYRGGYTFGSGTRLTVV.

This clonotype was observed at least ten times. The V gene is TRBV5-1, the J gene TRBJ2-3; D may match TRBD1 or TRBD2 (5 bases each). The length of the CDR3 is 14 residues. The ends were cut back, 2 bases at V and 2 bases at J, with 9 bases in the middle. CDR1 and CDR2 from the germline V gene are SGHRS and YFSETQ. In DNA form, the CDR3 reads TGCGCCAGCAGCTTCGACGGGGCCACAGATACGCAGTATTTT. Translated, it gives CASSFDGATDTQYF. The full variable domain, completed using reference TRBV5-1 and TRBJ2-3, is KAGVTQTPRYLIKTRGQQVTLSCSPISGHRSVSWYQQTPGQGLQFLFEYFSETQRNKGNFPGRFSGRQFSNSRSEMNVSTLELGDSALYLCASSFDGATDTQYFGPGTRLTVL.

CDR3 nucleotides: TGTGCCACAGGACAGGGCCGTCCCTACACCTTC. Protein sequence: CATGQGRPYTF. This chain uses TRBV19 with TRBJ1-2; 8 positions agree with TRBD1. This CDR3 spans 11 amino acids. Looked up from germline, CDR1 is LNHDA and CDR2 is SQIVND (reference sequence). V dropped 10 bases and J dropped 10; count of bases not matched to a gene: 8.

The rearrangement links TRBV6-1 to TRBJ2-5, with 7 positions matching TRBD1. J was trimmed by 2 bases and V by 6 bases; bases with no gene match: 12. The germline gives CDR1 MNHNS, CDR2 SASEGT. The CDR3 runs 16 residues. The CDR3 here is CASSPTPGQTQETQYF. CDR3 nucleotide sequence: TGTGCCAGCAGCCCCACCCCGGGACAGACACAAGAGACCCAGTACTTC.

CDR3 DNA: TGTGCCAGCACCCTAGCGGGACTTGCCAGCACAGATACGCAGTATTTT. Translation: CASTLAGLASTDTQYF. J is TRBJ2-3 and V is TRBV3-1; 9 bases agree with TRBD2. With 7 bases clipped from V and 0 bases from J, the junction kept 8 bases outside the gene matches. The germline gives CDR1 LGHDT, CDR2 YNNKEL (reference sequence). CDR3 length: 16 residues.

The chain uses TRBV29-1 and TRBJ2-3, with D maybe TRBD1 (6 bases). The V gene lost 6 bases and the J gene lost 12 bases, with 16 bases spanning the gap. The CDR3 covers 11 residues. The V gene's germline CDR1 is SQVTM and CDR2 ANQGSEA. For the CDR3, the DNA is TGCAGCGTCGTGGACAGTTTGATTCAGTATTTT. The encoded protein is CSVVDSLIQYF.

This clonotype was seen a few times. This chain connects TRBV12-3 or TRBV12-4 to TRBJ1-5; D call uncertain. The CDR3 has 14 residues. Trimming stripped 5 bases from V and 2 bases from J, with 10 bases between. CDR3 coding DNA: TGTGCCAGCAGTCCTACAAGGGGCAATCAGCCCCAGCATTTT. Its protein product is CASSPTRGNQPQHF.

The chain has TRBV3-1 and TRBJ2-6, with 9 bases matching TRBD1. Trimming cost V 4 bases and J 2 bases; bases outside gene matches: 12. The CDR3 is 19 amino acids. CDR1 is LGHDT and CDR2 is YNNKEL in the germline V gene (reference sequence). CDR3 amino acids: CASSLSPGQGKTGANVLTF. The CDR3, as DNA: TGTGCCAGCAGCCTTTCTCCGGGACAGGGTAAAACTGGGGCCAACGTCCTGACTTTC. Based on the CDR3 plus reference TRBV3-1 and TRBJ2-6, the full variable domain is DTAVSQTPKYLVTQMGNDKSIKCEQNLGHDTMYWYKQDSKKFLKIMFSYNNKELIINETVPNRFSPKSPDKAHLNLHINSLELGDSAVYFCASSLSPGQGKTGANVLTFGAGSRLTVL.

This clonotype was seen a few times. V usage is TRBV4-1 and J usage is TRBJ2-4, with 12 bases lining up with TRBD1. Per the germline V gene, CDR1 is MGHRA and CDR2 is YSYEKL. V trimming: 1 base; J trimming: 1 base; junction bases outside the gene matches: 11. This CDR3 has 20 amino acids. The CDR3: CASSQAHPGQGAVAKNIQYF. The DNA for the CDR3 is TGCGCCAGCAGCCAAGCCCACCCGGGACAGGGGGCTGTTGCCAAAAACATTCAGTACTTC.

This clonotype turned up a few times. This chain connects TRBV14 to TRBJ2-3; 11 nucleotides agree with TRBD2. Per the germline V gene, CDR1 is SGHDN and CDR2 is FVKESK. The V segment lost 0 bases and the J segment 6 bases; nucleotides outside the gene matches: 8. The CDR3 has 17 amino acids. The CDR3 DNA is TGTGCCAGCAGCCAAGATCCCACTAGCGGGAGCATGGATACGCAGTATTTT. Translating it yields CASSQDPTSGSMDTQYF.

In its sample, this clonotype was seen many times. The V gene is TRBV28, the J gene TRBJ1-2; D ambiguous. V lost 7 bases and J lost 2, with 11 bases in between. The CDR3 totals 13 residues. CDR1 is MDHEN, CDR2 SYDVKM, per germline. The CDR3 here is CASTAGPNYGYTF. The CDR3 bases are TGTGCCAGCACCGCCGGCCCCAACTATGGCTACACCTTC.

This clonotype has a handful of counts. The gene calls are TRBV3-1 and TRBJ2-7; D uncertain. V was trimmed by 0 bases and J by 6 bases, leaving 9 bases between them. The CDR3 sequence is 13 residues long. Germline values: CDR1 LGHDT, CDR2 YNNKEL (reference sequence). The CDR3 DNA follows: TGTGCCAGCAGCCAAGATCGGTATACCGAGCAGTACTTC. Its protein is CASSQDRYTEQYF.

The chain carries TRBV27 and TRBJ2-3; a weak D match, TRBD2 (6 bases). The CDR3 is 12 residues long. Trimming stripped 6 bases from V and 3 bases from J, with 7 bases between. The germline V gene encodes CDR1 MNHEY and CDR2 SMNVEV (reference sequence). The chain's CDR3 is CASRRETDTQYF. The CDR3 DNA follows: TGTGCCAGCAGACGGGAGACAGATACGCAGTATTTT.

The chain uses TRBV9 and TRBJ1-1; TRBD1 might be the D (6 bases). The CDR3 spans 12 residues. Trimming left V 2 bases short and J 12 bases short, with 14 bases between. CDR1 and CDR2 (germline): SGDLS, YYNGEE. The CDR3 is CASSVGQGWPFF. The CDR3 bases are TGTGCCAGCAGCGTCGGGCAGGGGTGGCCTTTCTTT.

V is TRBV20-1 and J is TRBJ1-5; no firm D call. V dropped 2 bases and J dropped 0 bases, with 8 bases sitting between them. The CDR3 covers 14 residues. In germline, CDR1 is DFQATT, CDR2 SNEGSKA (reference sequence). The CDR3 loop is CSARKGYSNQPQHF. The CDR3 DNA reads as TGCAGTGCTAGAAAGGGCTATAGCAATCAGCCCCAGCATTTT.

The CDR3 bases are TGTGCCAGCAGCGTTAGGGGACTAGCGGGAGGAACAGATACGCAGTATTTT. This sequence encodes CASSVRGLAGGTDTQYF. This chain links TRBV3-1 with TRBJ2-3; 15 positions agree with TRBD2. Germline-derived CDR1 and CDR2 are LGHDT and YNNKEL (reference sequence). The CDR3 has 17 amino acids. Trimming removed 5 bases from V and 3 bases from J; junction bases left unmatched: 6.